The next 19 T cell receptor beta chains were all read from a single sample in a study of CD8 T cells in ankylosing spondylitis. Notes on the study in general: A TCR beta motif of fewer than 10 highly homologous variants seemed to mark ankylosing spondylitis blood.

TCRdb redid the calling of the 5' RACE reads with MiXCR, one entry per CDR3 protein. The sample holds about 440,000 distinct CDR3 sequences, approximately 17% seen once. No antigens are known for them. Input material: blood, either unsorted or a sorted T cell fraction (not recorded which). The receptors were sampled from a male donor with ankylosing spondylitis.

Here the CDR3 DNA reads TGTGCCAGCAGGACCGGGACAGGGCCAGGTACGCAGTATTTT. This encodes CASRTGTGPGTQYF. This chain uses TRBV12-3 or TRBV12-4 with TRBJ2-3; TRBD1 matches 9 bases. This CDR3 region has 14 residues. The junction had 9 bases not matched to a gene; V was cut back by 6 bases and J by 8 bases.

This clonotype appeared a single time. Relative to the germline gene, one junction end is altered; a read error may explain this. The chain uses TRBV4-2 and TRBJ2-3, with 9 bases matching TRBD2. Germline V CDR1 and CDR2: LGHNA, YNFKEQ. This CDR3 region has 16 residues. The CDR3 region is CAGSQNSGGGTDTQYF. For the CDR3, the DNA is TGTGCCGGCAGCCAGAATAGCGGGGGAGGCACAGATACGCAGTATTTT.

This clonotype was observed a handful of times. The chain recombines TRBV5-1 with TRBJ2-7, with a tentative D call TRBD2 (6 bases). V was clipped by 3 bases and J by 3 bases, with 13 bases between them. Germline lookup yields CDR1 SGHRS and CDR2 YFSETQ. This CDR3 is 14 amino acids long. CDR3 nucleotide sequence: TGCGCCAGCAGCTCCGGGACTGGGGTCTACGAGCAGTACTTC. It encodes CASSSGTGVYEQYF.

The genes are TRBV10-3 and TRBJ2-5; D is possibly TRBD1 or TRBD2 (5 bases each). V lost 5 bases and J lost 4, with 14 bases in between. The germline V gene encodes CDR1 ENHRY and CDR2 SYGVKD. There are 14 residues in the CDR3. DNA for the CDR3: TGTGCCATCAGTTCAGACAGTGAGGGAGAGACCCAGTACTTC. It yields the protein CAISSDSEGETQYF.

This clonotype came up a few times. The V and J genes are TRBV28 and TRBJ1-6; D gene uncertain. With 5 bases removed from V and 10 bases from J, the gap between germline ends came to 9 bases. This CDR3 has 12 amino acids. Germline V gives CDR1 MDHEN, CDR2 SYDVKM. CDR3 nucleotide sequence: TGTGCCAGCAGTCCGCCTGGCTCACCCCTCCACTTT. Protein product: CASSPPGSPLHF.

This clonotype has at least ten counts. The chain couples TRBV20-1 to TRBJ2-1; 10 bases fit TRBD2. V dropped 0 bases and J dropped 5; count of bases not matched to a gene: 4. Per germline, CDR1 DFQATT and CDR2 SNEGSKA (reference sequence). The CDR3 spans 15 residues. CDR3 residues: CSARDPAGGHNEQFF. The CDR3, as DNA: TGCAGTGCTAGAGATCCAGCGGGAGGGCACAATGAGCAGTTCTTC.

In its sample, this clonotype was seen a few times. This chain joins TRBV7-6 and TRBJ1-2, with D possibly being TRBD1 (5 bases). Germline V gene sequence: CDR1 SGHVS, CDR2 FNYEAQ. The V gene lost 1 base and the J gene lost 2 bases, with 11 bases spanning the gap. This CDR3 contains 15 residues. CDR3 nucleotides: TGTGCCAGCAGCTTAGGGGGGACTGGGAACTATGGCTACACCTTC. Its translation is CASSLGGTGNYGYTF. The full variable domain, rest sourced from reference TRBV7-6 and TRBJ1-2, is GAGVSQSPRYKVTKRGQDVALRCDPISGHVSLYWYRQALGQGPEFLTYFNYEAQQDKSGLPNDRFSAERPEGSISTLTIQRTEQRDSAMYRCASSLGGTGNYGYTFGSGTRLTVV.

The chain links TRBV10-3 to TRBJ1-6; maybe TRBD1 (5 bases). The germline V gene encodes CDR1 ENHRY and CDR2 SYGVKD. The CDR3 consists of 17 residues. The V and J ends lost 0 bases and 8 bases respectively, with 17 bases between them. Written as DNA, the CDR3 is TGTGCCATCAGTGAGTCGGGACCCAATTTAGGGGATTCACCCCTCCACTTT. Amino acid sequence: CAISESGPNLGDSPLHF.

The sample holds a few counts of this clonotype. CDR3 amino acids: CASSVRQTDTQYF. The CDR3 DNA reads TGCGCCAGCAGCGTGAGACAGACAGATACGCAGTATTTT. This chain uses TRBV10-1 with TRBJ2-3, with D perhaps matching TRBD1 (5 bases). The V end lost 6 bases, the J end lost 3 bases, and 10 bases lay between the germline ends. Germline V gene lookup returns CDR1 WNHNN and CDR2 SYGVQD (reference sequence). CDR3 length equals 13 residues.

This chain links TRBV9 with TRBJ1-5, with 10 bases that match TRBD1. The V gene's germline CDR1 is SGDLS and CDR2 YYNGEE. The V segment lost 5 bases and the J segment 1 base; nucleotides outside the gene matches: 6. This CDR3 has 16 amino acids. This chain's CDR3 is CASSKGQGTSNQPQHF. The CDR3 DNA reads TGTGCCAGCAGTAAGGGACAGGGGACGAGCAATCAGCCCCAGCATTTT.

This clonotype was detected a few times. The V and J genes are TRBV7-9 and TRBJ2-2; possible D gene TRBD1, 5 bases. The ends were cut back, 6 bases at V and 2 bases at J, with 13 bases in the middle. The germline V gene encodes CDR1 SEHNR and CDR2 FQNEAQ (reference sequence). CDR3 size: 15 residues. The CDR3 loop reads CASRHSDKNTGELFF. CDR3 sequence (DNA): TGTGCCAGCAGACACTCGGACAAAAACACCGGGGAGCTGTTTTTT.

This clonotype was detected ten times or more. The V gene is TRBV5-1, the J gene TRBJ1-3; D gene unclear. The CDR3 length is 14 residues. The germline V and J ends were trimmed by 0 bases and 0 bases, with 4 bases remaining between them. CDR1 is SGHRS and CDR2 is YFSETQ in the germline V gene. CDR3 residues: CASSLDNSGNTIYF. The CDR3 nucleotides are TGCGCCAGCAGCTTGGACAACTCTGGAAACACCATATATTTT.

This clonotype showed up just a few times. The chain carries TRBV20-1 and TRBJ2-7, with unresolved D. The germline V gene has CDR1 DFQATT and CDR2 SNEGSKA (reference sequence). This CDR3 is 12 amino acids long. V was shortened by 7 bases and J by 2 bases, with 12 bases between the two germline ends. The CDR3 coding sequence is TGCAGTGGTCAGCGCTCTGCCTACGAGCAGTACTTC. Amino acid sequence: CSGQRSAYEQYF.

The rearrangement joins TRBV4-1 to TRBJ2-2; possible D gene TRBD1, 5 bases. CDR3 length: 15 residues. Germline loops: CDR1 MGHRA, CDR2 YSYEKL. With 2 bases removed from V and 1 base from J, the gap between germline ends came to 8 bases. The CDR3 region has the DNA TGCGCCAGCAGCCAAAGGCAGGGGAACACCGGGGAGCTGTTTTTT. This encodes CASSQRQGNTGELFF.

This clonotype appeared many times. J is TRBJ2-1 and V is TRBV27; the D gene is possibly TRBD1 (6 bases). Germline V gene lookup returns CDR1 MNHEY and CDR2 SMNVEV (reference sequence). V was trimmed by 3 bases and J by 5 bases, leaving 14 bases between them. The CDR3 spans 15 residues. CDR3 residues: CASSFLRGGHNEQFF. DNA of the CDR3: TGTGCCAGCAGTTTCCTCAGGGGTGGGCACAATGAGCAGTTCTTC.

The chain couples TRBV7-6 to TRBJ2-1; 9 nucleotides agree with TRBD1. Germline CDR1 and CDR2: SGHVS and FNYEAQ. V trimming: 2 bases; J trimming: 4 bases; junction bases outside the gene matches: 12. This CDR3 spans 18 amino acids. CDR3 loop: CASSLKQGAESFYNEQFF. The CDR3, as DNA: TGTGCCAGCAGCTTAAAACAGGGGGCCGAGAGCTTTTACAATGAGCAGTTCTTC.

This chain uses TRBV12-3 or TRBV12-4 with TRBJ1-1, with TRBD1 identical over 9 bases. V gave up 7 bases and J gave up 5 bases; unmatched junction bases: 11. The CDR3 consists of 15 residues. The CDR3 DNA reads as TGTGCCAGCAACCCTTCCGGGACAGGGCGGACTGAAGCTTTCTTT. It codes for CASNPSGTGRTEAFF.

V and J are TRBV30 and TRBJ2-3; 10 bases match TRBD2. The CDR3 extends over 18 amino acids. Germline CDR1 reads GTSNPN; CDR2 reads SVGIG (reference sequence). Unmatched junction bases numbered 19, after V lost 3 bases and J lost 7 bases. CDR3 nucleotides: TGTGCCTGGAGGTCCCCCCGACTAGCGGGCGCAGAAACCTATACGCAGTATTTT. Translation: CAWRSPRLAGAETYTQYF.

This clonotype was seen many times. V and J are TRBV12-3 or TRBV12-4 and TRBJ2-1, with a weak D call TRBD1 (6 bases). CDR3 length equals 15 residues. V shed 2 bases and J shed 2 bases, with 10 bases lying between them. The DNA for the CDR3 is TGTGCCAGCAGTTTACAGGGGCGAGCCTACAATGAGCAGTTCTTC. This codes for CASSLQGRAYNEQFF.